One sample yielded the 23 T cell receptor beta chains listed below, sequenced in a study of glioma-infiltrating T cells after dendritic cell vaccination. Sequencing used immunoSEQ multiplex PCR; TCRdb keeps in-frame clones, though not all of them. The sample includes more than 85,000 clones, 85% seen only once; the top ten take just under 3%. The starting material was blood, obtained before dendritic cell vaccination. These receptor sequences come from a human donor with glioblastoma.

The gene calls are TRBV20-1 and TRBJ2-7; TRBD2 might be the D (6 bases). Per germline, CDR1 DFQATT and CDR2 SNEGSKA (reference sequence). The CDR3 extends over 11 amino acids. This CDR3 is CRGLAGSEQYF. CDR3 sequence (DNA): TGCAGAGGACTGGCGGGAAGCGAGCAGTACTTC.

This chain links TRBV7-2 with TRBJ2-5; possibly TRBD2 for D (5 bases). V lost 0 bases and J 5 bases, leaving 19 bases between the germline ends. The CDR3 covers 17 residues. CDR1 is SGHTA, CDR2 FQGNSA, per germline. CDR3 protein: CASSLAGVLVRWETQYF. CDR3 coding DNA: TGTGCCAGCAGCTTAGCGGGAGTCTTGGTACGGTGGGAGACCCAGTACTTC.

V gene TRBV6-6 combines with J gene TRBJ1-1; perhaps TRBD1 as D (6 bases). Germline loops: CDR1 MNHNY, CDR2 SVGAGI (reference sequence). The CDR3 has 13 amino acids. Trimming cost V 2 bases and J 8 bases, with 12 bases left between them. The CDR3, as DNA: TGTGCCAGCAGTTACGACGGAGGACAGGAAGCTTTCTTT. Its translation: CASSYDGGQEAFF.

The rearrangement joins TRBV7-6 to TRBJ2-7; no reliable D call. Germline loops: CDR1 SGHVS, CDR2 FNYEAQ. Between the trimmed V and J ends, which lost 5 bases and 8 bases, there was a span of 10 bases. This CDR3 spans 11 amino acids. The CDR3 DNA reads as TGTGCCAGCAGCGCACAGTGGAAGCAGTACTTC. It encodes CASSAQWKQYF.

The gene calls are TRBV6-5 and TRBJ2-5; 11 bases map to TRBD1. Germline V gives CDR1 MNHEY, CDR2 SVGAGI. This CDR3 is 15 amino acids long. Germline trimming cut 6 bases from V and 5 bases from J; bases unmatched to any gene: 8. The CDR3 region has the DNA TGTGCCAGCAGCCCAGGGACAGGGGGTTGGGAGACCCAGTACTTC. Translating it yields CASSPGTGGWETQYF.

The chain links TRBV5-1 to TRBJ1-1; D possibly corresponds to TRBD1 (5 bases). Trimming took off 3 bases at V and 1 base at J, with 13 bases between the two ends. Germline V gene sequence: CDR1 SGHRS, CDR2 YFSETQ. The CDR3 spans 15 residues. CDR3 protein: CASSWSLGANTEAFF. In DNA, the CDR3 is TGCGCCAGCAGCTGGTCCTTAGGGGCGAACACTGAAGCTTTCTTT.

V and J are TRBV10-3 and TRBJ2-3, with 11 bases aligning to TRBD2. In germline, CDR1 is ENHRY, CDR2 SYGVKD. Trimming removed 5 bases from V and 0 bases from J; junction bases left unmatched: 1. The CDR3 is 15 residues long. CDR3 DNA: TGTGCCATCAGTTGGACTAGCGGGAGCACAGATACGCAGTATTTT. Translated: CAISWTSGSTDTQYF.

The gene calls are TRBV12-5 and TRBJ2-7; 14 bases agree with TRBD2. With 5 bases clipped from V and 6 bases from J, the junction kept 3 bases outside the gene matches. Germline V gives CDR1 LGHNT, CDR2 FRNRAP. The CDR3 contains 14 residues. CDR3 in amino acids: CASGGTSGRGEQYF. In DNA, the CDR3 is TGTGCTAGTGGTGGGACTAGCGGGAGAGGCGAGCAGTACTTC.

The rearrangement uses TRBV12-5 and TRBJ1-1; 8 bases line up with TRBD1. This CDR3 region has 13 residues. V dropped 3 bases and J dropped 12; count of bases not matched to a gene: 9. In germline, CDR1 is LGHNT, CDR2 FRNRAP. Here the CDR3 reads CASGFGQGVRTFF. In nucleotides, the CDR3 is TGTGCTAGTGGTTTTGGACAGGGAGTTAGGACTTTCTTT. The whole variable domain, filled in from reference TRBV12-5 and TRBJ1-1, reads DARVTQTPRHKVTEMGQEVTMRCQPILGHNTVFWYRQTMMQGLELLAYFRNRAPLDDSGMPKDRFSAEMPDATLATLKIQPSEPRDSAVYFCASGFGQGVRTFFGQGTRLTVV.

The gene calls are TRBV15 and TRBJ2-5; TRBD2 matches 16 bases. The CDR3 consists of 20 residues. The germline CDR1 and CDR2 sequences are LNHNV and YYDKDF (reference sequence). After removal of 0 bases from V and 4 bases from J, the junction contained 11 bases not matched to a gene. CDR3 sequence (DNA): TGTGCCACCAGCAGAGATAGGCCCGGGACTAGCGGGAGGGCCGGAGAGACCCAGTACTTC. This translates into CATSRDRPGTSGRAGETQYF.

The CDR3 sequence is CASSLGQGNGEQYF. DNA for the CDR3: TGCGCCAGCAGCTTGGGACAGGGCAATGGCGAGCAGTACTTC. V usage is TRBV5-1 and J usage is TRBJ2-7; TRBD1 matches 7 bases. CDR1 is SGHRS and CDR2 is YFSETQ in the germline V gene. The CDR3 runs to 14 residues. J gave up 6 bases and V 0 bases, and 6 bases lay outside the gene matches.

This chain joins TRBV6-1 and TRBJ1-2; TRBD1 matches at 9 bases. Unmatched junction bases numbered 9, after V lost 2 bases and J lost 8 bases. Germline loops: CDR1 MNHNS, CDR2 SASEGT. The CDR3 runs to 15 residues. The CDR3 DNA reads TGTGCCAGCAGTGAACAAGGGGGGACAGGGTCGGGCTACACCTTC. This encodes CASSEQGGTGSGYTF.

The rearrangement uses TRBV5-1 and TRBJ1-1; D remains unclear. The CDR3 consists of 15 residues. V shed 0 bases and J shed 1 base, with 10 bases lying between them. Germline V gives CDR1 SGHRS, CDR2 YFSETQ. CDR3 protein: CASSLAPYGNTEAFF. CDR3 sequence (DNA): TGCGCCAGCAGCTTGGCCCCGTACGGGAACACTGAAGCTTTCTTT.

This chain uses TRBV5-4 with TRBJ2-3; no firm D call. V was pared by 4 bases and J by 5 bases, with 11 bases between. Germline V CDR1 and CDR2: SGHNT, YYREEE (reference sequence). The CDR3 extends over 13 amino acids. The CDR3 here is CASSTLPGDTQYF. The CDR3 DNA is TGTGCCAGCAGCACCCTCCCAGGAGATACGCAGTATTTT.

CDR3 DNA sequence: TGTGCCAGCACCCTGGGAGGGGCCTACGAGCAGTACTTC. Protein: CASTLGGAYEQYF. The gene calls are TRBV11-2 and TRBJ2-7, with 7 bases lining up with TRBD2. Germline V gene sequence: CDR1 SGHAT, CDR2 FQNNGV. J lost 2 bases, V lost 7 bases, and 5 bases had no gene match. This CDR3 spans 13 amino acids.

The chain couples TRBV5-1 to TRBJ2-3; tentatively, D is TRBD2 (6 bases). Trimming took off 4 bases at V and 6 bases at J, with 15 bases between the two ends. CDR1 is SGHRS and CDR2 is YFSETQ in the germline V gene. The CDR3 contains 14 residues. The CDR3 sequence is CASSQQGGLDTQYF. CDR3 coding DNA: TGCGCCAGCAGCCAGCAGGGAGGTCTTGATACGCAGTATTTT.

The rearrangement joins TRBV4-3 to TRBJ2-1; D remains ambiguous. CDR3 length: 13 amino acids. V lost 1 base and J lost 8, with 9 bases in between. The V gene's germline CDR1 is LGHNA and CDR2 YSLEER. The CDR3 is CASSQGVGYEQFF. The CDR3 DNA is TGCGCCAGCAGCCAAGGAGTCGGTTATGAGCAGTTCTTC.

The gene calls are TRBV4-1 and TRBJ2-6; the D gene is possibly TRBD1 (5 bases). The V end lost 1 base, the J end lost 1 base, and 14 bases lay between the germline ends. The CDR3 runs to 18 residues. CDR1 is MGHRA, CDR2 YSYEKL, per germline. CDR3 DNA: TGCGCCAGCAGCCAAGTACCCCCGACAGTTTCTGGGGCCAACGTCCTGACTTTC. Translation: CASSQVPPTVSGANVLTF.

This chain joins TRBV6-1 and TRBJ1-2; no firm D call. With 10 bases removed from V and 2 bases from J, the gap between germline ends came to 17 bases. The CDR3 sequence is 14 residues long. The V gene's germline CDR1 is MNHNS and CDR2 SASEGT. The CDR3 nucleotides are TGTGCCATCCCCCGATCCTGGGAGAACTATGGCTACACCTTC. Protein product: CAIPRSWENYGYTF.

The CDR3 is CASSRDYTDTQYF. The CDR3, as DNA: TGTGCCAGCAGTCGGGACTACACAGATACGCAGTATTTT. This chain joins TRBV2 and TRBJ2-3; TRBD2 aligns across 7 bases. The CDR3 length is 13 residues. The V and J ends lost 5 bases and 2 bases, in that order; junction bases with no gene match: 1. Germline CDR1 reads SNHLY; CDR2 reads FYNNEI.

The CDR3 region is CASIPERRVYEQYF. Here the CDR3 DNA reads TGTGCCAGCATTCCCGAACGGAGGGTCTACGAGCAGTACTTC. The rearrangement uses TRBV2 and TRBJ2-7, with D possibly TRBD2 on 6 matching bases. V was clipped by 7 bases and J by 3 bases, with 16 bases between them. The CDR3 sequence is 14 residues long. The germline V gene has CDR1 SNHLY and CDR2 FYNNEI.

V usage is TRBV27 and J usage is TRBJ2-7, with TRBD1 as a possible D gene (7 bases). The CDR3 is made up of 14 amino acids. Trimming shortened V by 5 bases and J by 2 bases, and 13 bases separated the two germline ends. The V gene's germline CDR1 is MNHEY and CDR2 SMNVEV (reference sequence). CDR3 DNA sequence: TGTGCCAGCAGTCTCAGGGGGGCCACCTACGAGCAGTACTTC. This sequence encodes CASSLRGATYEQYF.

The rearrangement joins TRBV27 to TRBJ1-1, with unresolved D. The CDR3 loop spans 14 amino acids. V lost 4 bases to trimming and J lost 3 bases, with 12 bases between them. CDR1 and CDR2 (germline): MNHEY, SMNVEV (reference sequence). CDR3 residues: CASSSLYSDTEAFF. The DNA of the CDR3 is TGTGCCAGCAGTTCCCTCTACAGTGACACTGAAGCTTTCTTT.